This passage covers 6 T cell receptor beta chains from one sample sequenced in a study of CD8 T cell repertoires and HIV-1 epitope variants. Here immunoSEQ multiplex PCR was the method, and the copy in TCRdb shows in-frame clones only, minus some. There are roughly 7,000 clones in the sample; around 60% occur only once, and around 40% lies in the top ten. Which antigens these TCRs recognize remains unknown. The sequenced sample consisted of cultured CD8+ T cells derived from PBMCs. These TCRs come from a male donor with HIV.

The chain combines TRBV19 with TRBJ1-1; tentative D call: TRBD1 (5 bases). The CDR3 spans 15 residues. V gave up 0 bases and J gave up 2 bases, with 10 bases separating them. Per germline, CDR1 LNHDA and CDR2 SQIVND (reference sequence). CDR3 amino acids: CASSIDGGRNTEAFF. The CDR3 region has the DNA TGTGCCAGTAGTATAGATGGGGGGAGAAACACTGAAGCTTTCTTT. The full variable domain, in which reference TRBV19 and TRBJ1-1 provide the parts outside the CDR3, is DGGITQSPKYLFRKEGQNVTLSCEQNLNHDAMYWYRQDPGQGLRLIYYSQIVNDFQKGDIAEGYSVSREKKESFPLTVTSAQKNPTAFYLCASSIDGGRNTEAFFGQGTRLTVV.

The V call is TRBV7-9, the J call TRBJ2-7; 7 nucleotides line up with TRBD1. The trim removed 6 bases at V and 1 base at J, leaving 6 bases unmatched. Per germline, CDR1 SEHNR and CDR2 FQNEAQ (reference sequence). This CDR3 contains 14 residues. Here the CDR3 DNA reads TGTGCCAGCAGGCCCGGGGACAGTTCCTACGAGCAGTACTTC. Protein: CASRPGDSSYEQYF.

The V and J genes are TRBV10-3 and TRBJ2-3; TRBD1 matches 9 bases. The CDR3 loop spans 15 amino acids. V dropped 8 bases and J dropped 0; count of bases not matched to a gene: 6. Germline values: CDR1 ENHRY, CDR2 SYGVKD. In DNA form, the CDR3 reads TGTGCCATCTCCCCGGACAGGGGTAGCACAGATACGCAGTATTTT. It specifies CAISPDRGSTDTQYF.

The chain recombines TRBV28 with TRBJ2-1, with 7 nucleotides matching TRBD2. This CDR3 is built from 15 residues. With V trimmed by 5 bases and J by 8 bases, 12 bases remained unmatched. The V gene's germline CDR1 is MDHEN and CDR2 SYDVKM. The CDR3 is CASSVSGILFHEQFF. Written as DNA, the CDR3 is TGTGCCAGCAGTGTGAGCGGGATCCTTTTCCATGAGCAGTTCTTC. The full variable domain, rest sourced from reference TRBV28 and TRBJ2-1, is DVKVTQSSRYLVKRTGEKVFLECVQDMDHENMFWYRQDPGLGLRLIYFSYDVKMKEKGDIPEGYSVSREKKERFSLILESASTNQTSMYLCASSVSGILFHEQFFGPGTRLTVL.

The DNA of the CDR3 is TGTGCCAGCAGCCGACCGGTTGGAGGCTACACCTTC. It encodes CASSRPVGGYTF. The chain couples TRBV5-6 to TRBJ1-2, with D unclear. Trimming removed 4 bases at V and 8 bases at J, with 12 bases between. Germline assignment: CDR1 SGHDT and CDR2 YYEEEE. This CDR3 contains 12 residues.

J is TRBJ2-3 and V is TRBV6-4, with 9 bases aligning to TRBD2. Germline CDR1 reads MRHNA; CDR2 reads SNTAGT. The CDR3 has 17 amino acids. Trimming took 7 bases from V and 3 from J; bases not matched to a gene: 14. The CDR3 sequence: CASIPRSRGGTTDTQYF. As DNA, the CDR3 is TGTGCCAGCATCCCTCGCTCGCGGGGGGGTACGACAGATACGCAGTATTTT.